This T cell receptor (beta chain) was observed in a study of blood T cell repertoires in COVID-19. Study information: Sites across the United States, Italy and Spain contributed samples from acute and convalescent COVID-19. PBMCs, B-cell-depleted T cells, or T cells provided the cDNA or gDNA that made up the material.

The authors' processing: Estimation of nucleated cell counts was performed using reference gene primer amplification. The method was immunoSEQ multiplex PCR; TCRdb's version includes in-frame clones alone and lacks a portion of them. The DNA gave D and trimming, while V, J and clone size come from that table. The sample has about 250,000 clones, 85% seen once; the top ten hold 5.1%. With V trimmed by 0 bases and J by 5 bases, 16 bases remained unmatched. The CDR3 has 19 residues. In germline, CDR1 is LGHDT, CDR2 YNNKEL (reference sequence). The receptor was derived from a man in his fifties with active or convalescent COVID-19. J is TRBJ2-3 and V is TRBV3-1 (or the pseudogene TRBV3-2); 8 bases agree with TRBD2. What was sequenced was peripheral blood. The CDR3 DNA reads TGTGCCAGCAGCCAAGATTTGAGCGGGAGCTCCCCGGGGGGAGATACGCAGTATTTT. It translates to CASSQDLSGSSPGGDTQYF.